The 3 T cell receptor beta chains below come from one sample, sequenced in a study of CD8 T cells in Susac syndrome. Random hexamers were used to reverse transcribe an amount of about 0.45 to 1 ug RNA. One entry per CDR3 protein results from TCRdb running MiXCR on the immunoSEQ multiplex PCR reads. The sample has 150,000 to 180,000 distinct CDR3 sequences, approximately 95% seen once; the top ten hold around 0.15%. Sequenced material: CD4+ T cells from PBMCs. The receptors shown here come from a human donor with Susac syndrome.

J is TRBJ1-5 and V is TRBV20-1; D may be TRBD1 (6 bases). Germline values: CDR1 DFQATT, CDR2 SNEGSKA (reference sequence). This CDR3 comprises 16 residues. Trimming cost V 5 bases and J 4 bases, with 21 bases left between them. CDR3 sequence (DNA): TGCAGTGCTCGACGGTCAGGGGTGGCCGATAATCAGCCCCAGCATTTT. Its translation is CSARRSGVADNQPQHF.

The chain combines TRBV5-6 with TRBJ1-1, with unresolved D. CDR1 and CDR2 (germline): SGHDT, YYEEEE. The CDR3 sequence is 13 residues long. Trimming stripped 5 bases from V and 0 bases from J, with 8 bases between. The CDR3 loop reads CASSEVLNTEAFF. DNA of the CDR3: TGTGCCAGCAGTGAGGTCCTGAACACTGAAGCTTTCTTT.

The chain recombines TRBV5-4 with TRBJ2-3; D remains ambiguous. From germline, CDR1 is SGHNT and CDR2 YYREEE (reference sequence). The CDR3 contains 12 residues. V was clipped by 3 bases and J by 0 bases, with 2 bases between them. CDR3: CASSWSTDTQYF. CDR3 in DNA: TGTGCCAGCAGCTGGAGCACAGATACGCAGTATTTT.